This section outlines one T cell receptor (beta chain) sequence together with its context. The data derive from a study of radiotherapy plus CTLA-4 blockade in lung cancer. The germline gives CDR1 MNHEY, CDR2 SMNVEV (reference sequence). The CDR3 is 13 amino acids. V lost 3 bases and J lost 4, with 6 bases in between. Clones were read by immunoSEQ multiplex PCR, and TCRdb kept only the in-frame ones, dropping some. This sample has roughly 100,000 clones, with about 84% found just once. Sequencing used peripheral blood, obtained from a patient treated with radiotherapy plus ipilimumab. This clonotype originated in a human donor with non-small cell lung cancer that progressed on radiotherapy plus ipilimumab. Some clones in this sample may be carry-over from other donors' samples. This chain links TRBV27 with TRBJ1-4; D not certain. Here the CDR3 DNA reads TGTGCCAGCAGTTTGTTGGATAATGAAAAACTGTTTTTT. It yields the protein CASSLLDNEKLFF.